Listed here are 29 T cell receptor beta chains from one sample, sequenced in a study of cytomegalovirus exposure and HLA in healthy donors. This PCR relied on a set of 60 Vbeta primers and 13 Jbeta primers. Clones were sequenced by immunoSEQ multiplex PCR, and TCRdb holds only the in-frame ones, with some missing. The table records about 120,000 clones, 70% to 80% of them present only once. The specimen sequenced was PBMCs. Receptors were obtained from a female donor in good health and CMV-seronegative.

Here the CDR3 DNA reads TGCGCCAGTGGGTTCGGGGCAGATACGCAGTATTTT. It is translated as CASGFGADTQYF. The chain uses TRBV10-1 and TRBJ2-3; a weak D match, TRBD2 (5 bases). V lost 9 bases, J lost 4 bases, and 11 bases lay in between. The CDR3 has 12 residues. Germline CDR1 is WNHNN and CDR2 is SYGVQD (reference sequence).

Only one count was recorded for this clone. The V call is TRBV25-1, the J call TRBJ1-6; no reliable D call. The germline V gene has CDR1 MGHDK and CDR2 SYGVNS. The CDR3 loop spans 15 amino acids. V gave up 5 bases and J gave up 1 base, with 9 bases separating them. The CDR3 is CASSWGVSYNSPLHF. The CDR3 DNA sequence: TGTGCCAGCAGTTGGGGAGTATCCTATAATTCACCCCTCCACTTT.

This clone was picked up a small number of times. The V and J genes are TRBV19 and TRBJ1-5, with D possibly matching TRBD1 (5 bases). Trimming cost V 1 base and J 8 bases, with 9 bases left between them. This CDR3 region has 13 residues. The germline V gene has CDR1 LNHDA and CDR2 SQIVND (reference sequence). CDR3 protein: CASSIAQGEPQHF. CDR3 sequence (DNA): TGTGCCAGTAGTATAGCACAAGGGGAGCCCCAGCATTTT.

The chain recombines TRBV5-1 with TRBJ2-1, with a weak D call TRBD2 (7 bases). The CDR3 covers 14 residues. V gave up 0 bases and J gave up 7 bases, with 11 bases separating them. The germline V gene has CDR1 SGHRS and CDR2 YFSETQ. CDR3 protein: CASSLVGGANEQFF. The CDR3 nucleotides read TGCGCCAGCAGCTTGGTGGGGGGGGCGAATGAGCAGTTCTTC.

V is TRBV6-5 and J is TRBJ1-2; no definite D call. This CDR3 has 13 residues. CDR1 is MNHEY and CDR2 is SVGAGI in the germline V gene. Trimming shortened V by 6 bases and J by 2 bases, and 10 bases separated the two germline ends. The DNA of the CDR3 is TGTGCCAGCAGCGAAACTTCAAACTATGGCTACACCTTC. This sequence encodes CASSETSNYGYTF.

The chain couples TRBV19 to TRBJ2-6; D remains ambiguous. CDR3 length equals 12 residues. Trimming took 10 bases from V and 2 from J, leaving 6 bases between them. Per germline, CDR1 LNHDA and CDR2 SQIVND (reference sequence). The CDR3 DNA sequence: TGTGCCACCCGAGCTGGGGCCAACGTCCTGACTTTC. This sequence encodes CATRAGANVLTF.

This clone was seen a few times. DNA of the CDR3: TGCGCCAGCAGCCCTACAGGGGGCGGAGGTGAAAAACTGTTTTTT. Its translation is CASSPTGGGGEKLFF. V usage is TRBV5-1 and J usage is TRBJ1-4; 9 positions agree with TRBD1. V was pared by 4 bases and J by 7 bases, with 8 bases of the junction left unmatched. CDR1 is SGHRS, CDR2 YFSETQ, per germline. The CDR3 is 15 amino acids.

The chain employs TRBV30 and TRBJ2-1; a weak D match, TRBD2 (7 bases). The CDR3 runs 15 residues. The V end was cut by 2 bases, the J end by 7 bases, with 18 bases between. The germline gives CDR1 GTSNPN, CDR2 SVGIG (reference sequence). CDR3 sequence reads: CAWSQGTGGRNEQFF. CDR3 DNA sequence: TGTGCCTGGAGTCAAGGGACGGGGGGCAGGAATGAGCAGTTCTTC. Variable domain in full (rest from reference TRBV30 and TRBJ2-1): SQTIHQWPATLVQPVGSPLSLECTVEGTSNPNLYWYRQAAGRGLQLLFYSVGIGQISSEVPQNLSASRPQDRQFILSSKKLLLSDSGFYLCAWSQGTGGRNEQFFGPGTRLTVL.

This clone was picked up one time. V gene TRBV6-5 combines with J gene TRBJ1-2; the D gene is possibly TRBD1 (6 bases). Deletions cut 1 base from V and 3 bases from J, with 15 bases between. The CDR3 covers 16 residues. CDR1 and CDR2 from the germline V gene are MNHEY and SVGAGI. The CDR3 protein is CASSYLQGRTDYGYTF. DNA for the CDR3: TGTGCCAGCAGTTACTTACAGGGAAGAACGGACTATGGCTACACCTTC.

The CDR3 nucleotides are TGTGCCAGCAGCCAAGACAGTTTAGGGACAGGCATAGATTCACCCCTCCACTTT. Translating it yields CASSQDSLGTGIDSPLHF. The chain has TRBV4-2 and TRBJ1-6, with 8 bases lining up with TRBD1. V lost 0 bases, J lost 8 bases, and 12 bases stayed unmatched. The CDR3 spans 18 residues. From germline, CDR1 is LGHNA and CDR2 YNFKEQ.

The chain carries TRBV5-1 and TRBJ2-1; weak D call: TRBD2 (5 bases). The germline gives CDR1 SGHRS, CDR2 YFSETQ. This CDR3 has 13 amino acids. Trimming stripped 8 bases from V and 4 bases from J, with 13 bases between. DNA for the CDR3: TGCGCCAGTAAGACGGGGAGTTACAATGAGCAGTTCTTC. Amino acid sequence: CASKTGSYNEQFF.

CDR3 DNA: TGCGCCAGCAGTGAGTACAGGGTCCGGCCCACTGAAGCTTTCTTT. Translated: CASSEYRVRPTEAFF. This chain joins TRBV10-2 and TRBJ1-1, with a possible D match to TRBD1 (6 bases). Germline V lookup: CDR1 WSHSY, CDR2 SAAADI. The V gene lost 1 base and the J gene lost 4 bases, with 13 bases spanning the gap. This CDR3 is built from 15 residues.

The V gene is TRBV5-5, the J gene TRBJ2-3; 14 positions match TRBD2. The CDR3 totals 18 residues. Germline V gene lookup returns CDR1 SGHKS and CDR2 YYEKEE (reference sequence). Trimming removed 4 bases from V and 1 base from J; junction bases left unmatched: 8. In nucleotides, the CDR3 is TGTGCCAGCAGCCAACGACTAGCGGGGGGGCTTCGCACAGATACGCAGTATTTT. This encodes CASSQRLAGGLRTDTQYF.

CDR3 nucleotides: TGTGCCAGCAGCTTAGAGGGGGTGGGACAGGTCAGGGGGACCCAGTACTTC. Amino acids: CASSLEGVGQVRGTQYF. The V and J genes are TRBV7-2 and TRBJ2-5; 8 nucleotides line up with TRBD1. This CDR3 is 17 amino acids long. Germline V gene sequence: CDR1 SGHTA, CDR2 FQGNSA. V was pared by 1 base and J by 7 bases, with 14 bases of the junction left unmatched.

The chain joins TRBV5-1 to TRBJ2-7; 7 bases agree with TRBD2. Per germline, CDR1 SGHRS and CDR2 YFSETQ. V dropped 5 bases and J dropped 0; count of bases not matched to a gene: 5. This CDR3 is built from 14 residues. CDR3 nucleotide sequence: TGCGCCAGCAGGCTAGCGGTGAACTCCTACGAGCAGTACTTC. Amino acids: CASRLAVNSYEQYF. The full variable domain, in which reference TRBV5-1 and TRBJ2-7 provide the parts outside the CDR3, is KAGVTQTPRYLIKTRGQQVTLSCSPISGHRSVSWYQQTPGQGLQFLFEYFSETQRNKGNFPGRFSGRQFSNSRSEMNVSTLELGDSALYLCASRLAVNSYEQYFGPGTRLTVT.

This chain links TRBV19 with TRBJ1-2; no firm D call. With 3 bases removed from V and 2 bases from J, the gap between germline ends came to 10 bases. Germline V gene lookup returns CDR1 LNHDA and CDR2 SQIVND (reference sequence). This CDR3 comprises 14 residues. In nucleotides, the CDR3 is TGTGCCAGTAGTATCATCAGGCAAAACTATGGCTACACCTTC. As protein: CASSIIRQNYGYTF. The full variable domain, completed using reference TRBV19 and TRBJ1-2, is DGGITQSPKYLFRKEGQNVTLSCEQNLNHDAMYWYRQDPGQGLRLIYYSQIVNDFQKGDIAEGYSVSREKKESFPLTVTSAQKNPTAFYLCASSIIRQNYGYTFGSGTRLTVV.

The V call is TRBV6-1, the J call TRBJ1-6, with a weak D call TRBD1 (6 bases). This CDR3 contains 16 residues. V gave up 1 base and J gave up 9 bases, with 16 bases separating them. Germline values: CDR1 MNHNS, CDR2 SASEGT. The CDR3 bases are TGTGCCAGCAGTGAAGGGGGGCGTCGAACCACTTCACCCCTCCACTTT. Translating gives CASSEGGRRTTSPLHF.

This clone was observed once. This chain uses TRBV19 with TRBJ2-1, with D tentatively TRBD1 (6 bases). Germline V gene data show CDR1 as LNHDA and CDR2 as SQIVND (reference sequence). Trimming shortened V by 0 bases and J by 1 base, and 10 bases separated the two germline ends. The CDR3 is made up of 16 amino acids. In nucleotides, the CDR3 is TGTGCCAGTAGTATAGATGGCAGGGGTTCCTACAATGAGCAGTTCTTC. Translation: CASSIDGRGSYNEQFF.

Comment on this clone: Additional DNA sequences in this sample encode the identical CDR3. The CDR3 reads CASSYGPSSGNTIYF. In nucleotides, the CDR3 is TGTGCCAGCAGTTACGGTCCGAGCTCTGGAAACACCATATATTTT. This chain joins TRBV6-5 and TRBJ1-3; unclear D gene. The length of the CDR3 is 15 residues. CDR1 MNHEY and CDR2 SVGAGI come from the germline V gene. The V end was cut by 2 bases, the J end by 0 bases, with 8 bases between.

This clone has more than one count but fewer than ten. The chain is built from TRBV10-3 and TRBJ1-4; the D gene is possibly TRBD1 (5 bases). Between the trimmed V and J ends, which lost 2 bases and 7 bases, there was a span of 8 bases. The CDR3 runs to 13 residues. Germline V gene lookup returns CDR1 ENHRY and CDR2 SYGVKD. The chain's CDR3 is CAISEAGFEKLFF. The CDR3 nucleotides read TGTGCCATCAGTGAGGCAGGGTTTGAAAAACTGTTTTTT.

V and J are TRBV18 and TRBJ1-1, with D uncertain. This CDR3 region has 16 residues. Trimming took 2 bases from V and 0 from J, leaving 13 bases between them. Germline lookup yields CDR1 KGHSH and CDR2 LQKENI. CDR3 sequence: CASSPAGSGVNTEAFF. The DNA of the CDR3 is TGTGCCAGCTCACCAGCGGGGTCTGGGGTGAACACTGAAGCTTTCTTT. Full variable domain (remainder filled in from reference TRBV18 and TRBJ1-1): NAGVMQNPRHLVRRRGQEARLRCSPMKGHSHVYWYRQLPEEGLKFMVYLQKENIIDESGMPKERFSAEFPKEGPSILRIQQVVRGDSAAYFCASSPAGSGVNTEAFFGQGTRLTVV.

The chain combines TRBV29-1 with TRBJ2-2; possible D gene TRBD2, 5 bases. Germline V lookup: CDR1 SQVTM, CDR2 ANQGSEA. CDR3 length equals 12 residues. V gave up 4 bases and J gave up 6 bases, with 9 bases separating them. CDR3: CSVGGAPGELFF. The CDR3, as DNA: TGCAGCGTTGGGGGAGCCCCCGGGGAGCTGTTTTTT.

This sequence joins TRBV11-2 and TRBJ1-6; a possible D gene is TRBD1 (5 bases). V shed 5 bases and J shed 0 bases, with 14 bases lying between them. CDR3 length: 17 residues. CDR1 is SGHAT and CDR2 is FQNNGV in the germline V gene. The CDR3 loop reads CASSRHGGSSYNSPLHF. CDR3 in DNA: TGTGCCAGCAGCCGACATGGGGGGAGCTCCTATAATTCACCCCTCCACTTT.

This sequence joins TRBV30 and TRBJ1-2, with D maybe TRBD1 (6 bases). Germline lookup yields CDR1 GTSNPN and CDR2 SVGIG (reference sequence). The CDR3 covers 13 residues. The V and J ends lost 2 bases and 6 bases respectively, with 13 bases between them. The CDR3 region has the DNA TGTGCCTGGAGTAGGCAAGGACAGAATGGCTACACCTTC. Translating it yields CAWSRQGQNGYTF.

V and J are TRBV4-3 and TRBJ2-2, with 9 bases that match TRBD1. The CDR3 sequence is 14 residues long. J gave up 6 bases and V 8 bases, and 7 bases lay outside the gene matches. From germline, CDR1 is LGHNA and CDR2 YSLEER. The CDR3 sequence is CASAGTGTSGELFF. In DNA, the CDR3 is TGCGCCAGCGCCGGGACAGGGACCTCCGGGGAGCTGTTTTTT.

In its sample, this clone was seen a few times. J is TRBJ2-2 and V is TRBV4-3; D call uncertain. V lost 1 base, J lost 0 bases, and 12 bases lay in between. The CDR3 length is 17 residues. From germline, CDR1 is LGHNA and CDR2 YSLEER. The CDR3 reads CASSQVSGSTNTGELFF. Written as DNA, the CDR3 is TGCGCCAGCAGCCAAGTTTCAGGTAGTACGAACACCGGGGAGCTGTTTTTT.

The V gene is TRBV4-2, the J gene TRBJ2-1, with 12 bases lining up with TRBD2. The CDR3 spans 19 residues. J was trimmed by 4 bases and V by 0 bases; bases with no gene match: 10. Germline CDR1 and CDR2: LGHNA and YNFKEQ. CDR3 nucleotide sequence: TGTGCCAGCAGCCAAGACCCTAGCGGGGGGGCCGTTAGGTACAATGAGCAGTTCTTC. This codes for CASSQDPSGGAVRYNEQFF.

V and J are TRBV27 and TRBJ1-1, with D tentatively TRBD1 (5 bases). Deletions cut 3 bases from V and 4 bases from J, with 9 bases between. This CDR3 is 13 amino acids long. Germline CDR1 and CDR2: MNHEY and SMNVEV (reference sequence). The chain's CDR3 is CASSLTATTEAFF. CDR3 coding DNA: TGTGCCAGCAGTTTGACAGCTACCACTGAAGCTTTCTTT.

The gene calls are TRBV5-1 and TRBJ2-7, with D tentatively TRBD2 (5 bases). Per the germline V gene, CDR1 is SGHRS and CDR2 is YFSETQ. CDR3 length equals 20 residues. V lost 4 bases, J lost 2 bases, and 31 bases lay in between. The DNA of the CDR3 is TGCGCCAGCAGCGGAACATTGCGGGCCTCCTCCCACCCGCGGCCCTACGAGCAGTACTTC. Protein product: CASSGTLRASSHPRPYEQYF.